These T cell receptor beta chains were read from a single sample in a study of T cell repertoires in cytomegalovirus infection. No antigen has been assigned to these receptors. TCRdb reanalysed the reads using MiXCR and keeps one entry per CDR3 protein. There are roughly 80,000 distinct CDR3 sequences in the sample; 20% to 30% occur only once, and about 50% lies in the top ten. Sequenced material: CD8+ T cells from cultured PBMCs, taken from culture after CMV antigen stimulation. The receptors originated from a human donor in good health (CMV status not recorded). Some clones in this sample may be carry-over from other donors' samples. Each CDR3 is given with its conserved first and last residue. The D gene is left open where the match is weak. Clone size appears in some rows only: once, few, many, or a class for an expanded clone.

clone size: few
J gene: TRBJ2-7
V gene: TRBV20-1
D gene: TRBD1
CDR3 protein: CSARDLQGATYEQYF
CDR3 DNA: TGCAGTGCTAGAGATCTCCAGGGGGCTACCTACGAGCAGTACTTC

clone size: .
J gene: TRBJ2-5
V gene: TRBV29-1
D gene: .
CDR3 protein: CSGTQRETQYF
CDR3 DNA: TGCAGCGGCACCCAGAGAGAGACCCAGTACTTC

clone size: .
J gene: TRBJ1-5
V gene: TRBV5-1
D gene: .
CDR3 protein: CASAPEGDQPQHF
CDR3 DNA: TGCGCCAGCGCCCCGGAAGGGGATCAGCCCCAGCATTTT

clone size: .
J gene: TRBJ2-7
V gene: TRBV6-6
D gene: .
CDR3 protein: CASSYEGAGSYEQYF
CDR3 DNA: TGTGCCAGCAGTTACGAGGGCGCGGGCTCCTACGAGCAGTACTTC

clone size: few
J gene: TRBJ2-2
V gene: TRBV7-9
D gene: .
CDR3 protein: CASSSSSGELFF
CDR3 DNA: TGTGCCAGCTCCTCAAGCAGCGGGGAGCTGTTTTTT

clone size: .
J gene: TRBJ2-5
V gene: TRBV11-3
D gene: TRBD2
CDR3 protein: CASRPLSSGGTQYF
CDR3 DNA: TGTGCCAGCAGACCTTTAAGCTCGGGGGGGACCCAGTACTTC

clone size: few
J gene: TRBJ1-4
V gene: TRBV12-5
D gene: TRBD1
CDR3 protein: CASGVGQGGEKLFF
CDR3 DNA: TGTGCTAGTGGTGTGGGACAGGGGGGAGAAAAACTGTTTTTT

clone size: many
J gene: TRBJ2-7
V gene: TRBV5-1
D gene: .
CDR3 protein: CASSNRQASYEQYF
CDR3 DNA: TGCGCCAGCAGCAACCGACAGGCCTCCTACGAGCAGTACTTC

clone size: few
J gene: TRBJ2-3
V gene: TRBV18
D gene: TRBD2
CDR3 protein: CASSPPSGTTDTQYF
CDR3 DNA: TGTGCCAGCTCACCACCCAGCGGGACCACAGATACGCAGTATTTT

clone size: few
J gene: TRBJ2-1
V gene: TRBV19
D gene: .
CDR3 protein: CASNLGSHSSYNEQFF
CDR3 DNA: TGTGCCAGTAATCTTGGCAGCCACTCCTCCTACAATGAGCAGTTCTTC

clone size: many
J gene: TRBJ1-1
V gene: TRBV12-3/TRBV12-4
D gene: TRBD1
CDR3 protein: CASSRTGETEAFF
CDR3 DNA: TGTGCCAGCAGTAGGACAGGGGAAACTGAAGCTTTCTTT

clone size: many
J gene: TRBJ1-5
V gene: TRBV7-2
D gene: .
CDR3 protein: CASSLEWVQPQHF
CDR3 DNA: TGTGCCAGCAGCTTAGAATGGGTGCAGCCCCAGCATTTT

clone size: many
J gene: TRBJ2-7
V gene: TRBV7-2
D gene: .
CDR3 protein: CASSQDSSYEQYF
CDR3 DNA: TGTGCCAGCAGCCAAGACAGCTCCTACGAGCAGTACTTC

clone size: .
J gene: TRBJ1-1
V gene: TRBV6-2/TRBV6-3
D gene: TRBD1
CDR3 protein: CASRRPRTGMNTEAFF
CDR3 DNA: TGTGCCAGCAGACGTCCCAGGACAGGGATGAACACTGAAGCTTTCTTT

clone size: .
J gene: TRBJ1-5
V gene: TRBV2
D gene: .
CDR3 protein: CASTPLWGASPQPQHF
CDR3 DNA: TGTGCCAGCACTCCCTTATGGGGGGCGTCCCCTCAGCCCCAGCATTTT

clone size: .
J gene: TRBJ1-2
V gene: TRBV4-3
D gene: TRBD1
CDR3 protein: CASSQVTDRSRSNYGYTF
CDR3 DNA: TGCGCCAGCAGCCAAGTAACGGACAGGAGCCGTTCTAACTATGGCTACACCTTC

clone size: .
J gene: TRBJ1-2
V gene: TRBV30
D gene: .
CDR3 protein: CAWSVGNAGGYTF
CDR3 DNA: TGTGCCTGGAGTGTAGGTAACGCTGGGGGCTACACCTTC

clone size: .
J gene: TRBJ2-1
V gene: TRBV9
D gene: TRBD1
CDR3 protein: CASSAPPSGGNEQFF
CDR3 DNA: TGTGCCAGCAGCGCGCCTCCCTCAGGGGGCAATGAGCAGTTCTTC

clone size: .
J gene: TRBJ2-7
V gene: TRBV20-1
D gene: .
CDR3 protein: CSARDSLAGYEQYF
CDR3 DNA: TGCAGTGCTAGAGATAGTCTGGCGGGGTACGAGCAGTACTTC

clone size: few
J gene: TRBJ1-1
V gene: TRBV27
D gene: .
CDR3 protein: CASRSLPSSGTEAFF
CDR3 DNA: TGTGCCAGCAGATCCTTGCCGTCCTCGGGCACTGAAGCTTTCTTT

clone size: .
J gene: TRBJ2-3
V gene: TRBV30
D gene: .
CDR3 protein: CAWSVIGTDTQYF
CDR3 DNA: TGTGCCTGGAGTGTAATCGGCACAGATACGCAGTATTTT

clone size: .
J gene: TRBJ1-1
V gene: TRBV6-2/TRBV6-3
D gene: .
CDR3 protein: CASSYGQGKWNTEAFF
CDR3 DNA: TGTGCCAGCAGTTACGGGCAGGGTAAGTGGAACACTGAAGCTTTCTTT

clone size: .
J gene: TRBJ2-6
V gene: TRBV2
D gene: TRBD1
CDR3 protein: CASRDRNSGANVLTF
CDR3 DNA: TGTGCCAGCAGGGACAGGAACTCTGGGGCCAACGTCCTGACTTTC